Following are 14 T cell receptor beta chains from one sample sequenced in a study of blood T cell repertoires in COVID-19. TCRdb keeps only in-frame clones here, not all; method: immunoSEQ multiplex PCR. The sample consists of 220,000 or so clones, under 90% of them appearing once. Material for sequencing was peripheral blood. The source of these receptors is a woman over 75 with acute or convalescent COVID-19.

The chain employs TRBV6-4 and TRBJ2-2; D may be TRBD2 (5 bases). Germline CDR1 MRHNA, CDR2 SNTAGT. V lost 6 bases, J lost 5 bases, and 13 bases lay in between. There are 14 residues in the CDR3. DNA for the CDR3: TGTGCCAGCAGCGACCGGGGTGGTACCGGGGAGCTGTTTTTT. This translates into CASSDRGGTGELFF.

This clone was detected only once. CDR3 sequence reads: CASSVGSLASGNTIYF. CDR3 DNA: TGTGCCAGCAGCGTGGGCAGCTTGGCCTCTGGAAACACCATATATTTT. The chain recombines TRBV9 with TRBJ1-3; no clear D. The length of the CDR3 is 16 residues. CDR1 is SGDLS, CDR2 YYNGEE, per germline. Trimming left V 2 bases short and J 0 bases short, with 12 bases between.

The CDR3 nucleotides read TGTGCCAGCAGGCCGGGACTAGCAACCTACGAGCAGTACTTC. Encoded protein: CASRPGLATYEQYF. The gene calls are TRBV6-5 and TRBJ2-7, with 9 positions matching TRBD2. Germline lookup yields CDR1 MNHEY and CDR2 SVGAGI. J was trimmed by 2 bases and V by 6 bases; bases with no gene match: 5. The CDR3 contains 14 residues.

The chain has TRBV7-2 and TRBJ2-5; D possibly corresponds to TRBD1 (5 bases). The germline V gene encodes CDR1 SGHTA and CDR2 FQGNSA. Trimming left V 3 bases short and J 5 bases short, with 10 bases between. CDR3 length equals 13 residues. The CDR3 region has the DNA TGTGCCAGCAGCTTCCCTAACAGGGAGACCCAGTACTTC. Translated: CASSFPNRETQYF.

The CDR3 loop reads CASRFPAGVGGYTF. CDR3 bases: TGTGCCAGCAGGTTCCCGGCAGGGGTTGGGGGCTACACCTTC. The chain links TRBV6-5 to TRBJ1-2, with D possibly being TRBD1 (6 bases). Between the trimmed V and J ends, which lost 6 bases and 8 bases, there was a span of 19 bases. The CDR3 loop spans 14 amino acids. CDR1 and CDR2 (germline): MNHEY, SVGAGI.

The genes are TRBV4-2 and TRBJ1-6; possibly TRBD1 for D (6 bases). Trimming stripped 1 base from V and 8 bases from J, with 12 bases between. The CDR3 consists of 15 residues. Germline V gene sequence: CDR1 LGHNA, CDR2 YNFKEQ. Here the CDR3 DNA reads TGTGCCAGCAGCCAAGGCAGGGGCGGGTATTCACCCCTCCACTTT. As protein: CASSQGRGGYSPLHF.

The chain's CDR3 is CASTKDRAGYTF. In DNA, the CDR3 is TGTGCCAGTACAAAGGACAGGGCTGGCTACACCTTC. V is TRBV19 and J is TRBJ1-2, with 8 bases aligning to TRBD1. Germline assignment: CDR1 LNHDA and CDR2 SQIVND (reference sequence). There are 12 residues in the CDR3. The trim removed 7 bases at V and 7 bases at J, leaving 5 bases unmatched. The variable domain in full, with the rest retrieved from reference TRBV19 and TRBJ1-2, is DGGITQSPKYLFRKEGQNVTLSCEQNLNHDAMYWYRQDPGQGLRLIYYSQIVNDFQKGDIAEGYSVSREKKESFPLTVTSAQKNPTAFYLCASTKDRAGYTFGSGTRLTVV.

The rearrangement joins TRBV24-1 to TRBJ2-1; 9 nucleotides agree with TRBD1. Germline V CDR1 and CDR2: KGHDR, SFDVKD. Trimming cost V 5 bases and J 2 bases; bases outside gene matches: 6. The CDR3 length is 16 residues. This CDR3 is CATSALGTGTYNEQFF. The CDR3 region has the DNA TGTGCCACCAGTGCGCTAGGGACAGGGACCTACAATGAGCAGTTCTTC.

The chain is built from TRBV4-2 and TRBJ2-7; 7 nucleotides agree with TRBD1. CDR3 length equals 17 residues. The ends lost 0 bases at V and 0 bases at J; junction bases unmatched: 8. Germline CDR1 reads LGHNA; CDR2 reads YNFKEQ. The CDR3 loop is CASSQEVDRDRSYEQYF. In nucleotides, the CDR3 is TGTGCCAGCAGCCAAGAAGTCGACAGGGATCGCTCCTACGAGCAGTACTTC.

The chain recombines TRBV11-2 with TRBJ1-2; TRBD1 matches at 7 bases. With V trimmed by 5 bases and J by 8 bases, 14 bases remained unmatched. This CDR3 is 15 amino acids long. Germline V CDR1 and CDR2: SGHAT, FQNNGV. The CDR3 DNA reads as TGTGCCAGCAGCCAGAACGACAACAGGGGTGGCGGCTACACCTTC. It encodes CASSQNDNRGGGYTF.

The chain recombines TRBV7-2 with TRBJ1-3; 7 bases map to TRBD1. Trimming removed 5 bases from V and 1 base from J; junction bases left unmatched: 8. The CDR3 contains 16 residues. Germline V CDR1 and CDR2: SGHTA, FQGNSA. CDR3 loop: CASSLRRQGSGNTIYF. DNA for the CDR3: TGTGCCAGCAGCCTAAGGCGACAGGGTTCTGGAAACACCATATATTTT.

The DNA for the CDR3 is TGTGCCAGCAGCTTGACGGGCGGGGGGAGCACAGATACGCAGTATTTT. This sequence encodes CASSLTGGGSTDTQYF. The V gene is TRBV7-3, the J gene TRBJ2-3; 8 bases agree with TRBD2. V gave up 3 bases and J gave up 0 bases; unmatched junction bases: 5. Per germline, CDR1 SGHTA and CDR2 FQGTGA. This CDR3 contains 16 residues.

The chain links TRBV7-2 to TRBJ2-2; 12 nucleotides match TRBD1. CDR3 length: 15 residues. Germline CDR1 SGHTA, CDR2 FQGNSA. After removal of 5 bases from V and 8 bases from J, the junction contained 6 bases not matched to a gene. CDR3 bases: TGTGCCAGCAGCCCGGGACAGGGGGCTATAGGGGAGCTGTTTTTT. Translating it yields CASSPGQGAIGELFF.

The chain joins TRBV2 to TRBJ1-2; tentative D call: TRBD1 (6 bases). V lost 7 bases to trimming and J lost 8 bases, with 20 bases between them. The length of the CDR3 is 14 residues. Germline-derived CDR1 and CDR2 are SNHLY and FYNNEI. CDR3 DNA sequence: TGTGCCAGCATTCGAGACAGGCTCCTCACGGGCTACACCTTC. Its protein is CASIRDRLLTGYTF.